The source of this TCR beta chain is a study of blood T cell repertoires in COVID-19 (dated by TCRdb to about 2020). About the investigation overall: Samples from collaborators originated in the United States, Italy and Spain and spanned both the acute and convalescent phases of COVID-19. Where available, HLA class I and class II types were obtained from metadata supplied by the sample provider rather than from assay-based typing. The repertoires were released in a freely available public database meant as a resource for research on the immune response to SARS-CoV-2. The dataset comprised deeply sampled blood TCRbeta repertoires from subjects exposed to, actively infected with, or recovered from COVID-19. The sample metadata nearly always contained a de-identified subject ID, COVID-19 status, age in years and sex. The prospective study material was composed of cDNA or gDNA derived from T cells, B-cell-depleted T cells, or PBMCs. Samples were obtained from the ongoing ImmuneRACE study (first 160 participants) and from over a thousand subjects provided by 6 global collaborators. Findings and caveats that apply to the study as a whole: The amount of clinical and demographic metadata varied by source and participant and was provided uncurated.

Whole blood was collected in K2EDTA tubes by collaborating institutions according to the institutions' own protocols. For TCRbeta analysis, collaborator samples were shipped as frozen whole blood, as isolated PBMCs, or as DNA extracted from either sample type. For CDR1 and CDR2, the germline V gene lists SGHRS and YFSETQ. At the junction V is shortened by 3 bases and J by 3 bases; bases outside the gene matches: 6. Spanning cysteine to phenylalanine, the CDR3 consists of 14 amino acids. Only CDR3 DNA is held: 42 bases, read in frame from base 1. This clone was seen once. The specificity of this receptor is unknown. There are no base qualities to consult, and no much larger clone falls within one base. TCRbeta CDR3 regions were amplified from genomic DNA using the immunoSEQ Assay, a bias-controlled multiplex PCR. As for the authors' bioinformatics: The number of nucleated cells in each sample was estimated from the amplification of reference gene primers within the assay. To quantify the absolute abundance of each unique TCRbeta CDR3 rearrangement, sequence reads were collapsed and filtered. For each sample, productive Simpson clonality was calculated by taking the square root of Simpson's diversity index across productive rearrangements. The source is immuneACCESS, and TCRdb retained only in-frame sequences with V and J called. Part of the clones is not carried over; for the studies checked, unresolved V genes explain less than half of this, and the remainder is unexplained. V, J and clone size derive from that table, while D and trimming were established from the DNA sequence. For this sample there are about 360,000 clones; around 87% appear just once. The ten most abundant clones make up 2.5% to 3.5% of the sample.

This clonotype was sampled from a human donor in a cohort sampled during active COVID-19. The chain links TRBV5-1 with TRBJ2-7, with 7 central nucleotides matching TRBD2. The sequencing input was peripheral blood. The CDR3 protein is CASSWGGDSYEQYF. The sequenced DNA is TGCGCCAGCAGCTGGGGGGGAGACAGCTACGAGCAGTACTTC.